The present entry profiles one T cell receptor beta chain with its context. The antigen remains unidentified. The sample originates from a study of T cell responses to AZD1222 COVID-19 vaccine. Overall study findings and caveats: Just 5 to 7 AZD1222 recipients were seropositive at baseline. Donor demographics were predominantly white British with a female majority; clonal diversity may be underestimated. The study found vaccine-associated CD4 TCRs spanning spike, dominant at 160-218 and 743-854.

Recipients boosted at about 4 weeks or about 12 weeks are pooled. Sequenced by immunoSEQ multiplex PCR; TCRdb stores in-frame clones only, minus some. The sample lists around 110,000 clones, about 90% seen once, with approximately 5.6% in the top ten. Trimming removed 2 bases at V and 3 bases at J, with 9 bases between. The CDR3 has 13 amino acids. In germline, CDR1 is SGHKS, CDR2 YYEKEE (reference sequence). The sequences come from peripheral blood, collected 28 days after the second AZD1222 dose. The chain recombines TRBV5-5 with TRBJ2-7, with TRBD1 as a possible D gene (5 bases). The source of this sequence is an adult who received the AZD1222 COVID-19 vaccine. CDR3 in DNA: TGTGCCAGCAGCTTCGGACATCTCTACGAGCAGTACTTC. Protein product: CASSFGHLYEQYF.